Listed below are T cell receptor beta chains from one sample, sequenced in a study of blood T cell repertoires in COVID-19. Only in-frame clones appear in the TCRdb table, and some are missing; sequencing was by immunoSEQ multiplex PCR. Of hundreds of thousands of clones in the sample, 87% were seen once. Sequenced: peripheral blood. The receptors were sampled from a woman aged 35 to 49 who had recovered from COVID-19. Both conserved end residues are part of each CDR3. A D gene is named only where the DNA matches it firmly. Rows may omit the clone size; those that give it use once, few, many or a size class.

j_call cdr3_length d_call v_call clone_size cdr3_nt cdr3_aa
TRBJ2-3 15 TRBD1 TRBV19 NA TGTGCCAGTAGTCCGAGACAGGGAGACACAGATACGCAGTATTTT CASSPRQGDTDTQYF
TRBJ2-7 13 NA TRBV9 NA TGTGCCAGCAGCGTAGCCAGGGGCCACGAGCAGTACTTC CASSVARGHEQYF
TRBJ2-3 15 TRBD2 TRBV24-1 NA TGTGCCACCAGTGTTGGGGGCGGGGGGGCAGATACGCAGTATTTT CATSVGGGGADTQYF
TRBJ1-1 14 NA TRBV5-1 few TGCGCCAGCAGCCCCAGGGGCTCTAACACTGAAGCTTTCTTT CASSPRGSNTEAFF
TRBJ2-3 17 TRBD2 TRBV5-1 NA TGCGCCAGCAGCTTGGGGATTAGCGGGGAGACCACAGATACGCAGTATTTT CASSLGISGETTDTQYF
TRBJ2-1 15 TRBD2 TRBV5-4 NA TGTGCCAGCAGCTTCGAGCGGGGGGGTTACAATGAGCAGTTCTTC CASSFERGGYNEQFF
TRBJ2-3 20 TRBD2 TRBV5-1 NA TGCGCCAGCAGCAGAGCGAAGACTAGCGGGGGGCCCCACATAGCAGATACGCAGTATTTT CASSRAKTSGGPHIADTQYF
TRBJ1-2 15 TRBD1 TRBV14 once TGTGCCAGCAGCCCGGACAGGGGAGGGTACTATGGCTACACCTTC CASSPDRGGYYGYTF
TRBJ2-4 18 NA TRBV11-2 NA TGTGCCAGCAGCTTAGGATGGGGTCAGGGGTTAGCCAAAAACATTCAGTACTTC CASSLGWGQGLAKNIQYF
TRBJ1-2 14 NA TRBV29-1 NA TGCAGCGTTGAAGATAGGGGCACTAACTATGGCTACACCTTC CSVEDRGTNYGYTF
TRBJ1-2 13 NA TRBV28 NA TGTGCCAGCAGTTTAGGGAGAGTCTATGGCTACACCTTC CASSLGRVYGYTF
TRBJ2-4 15 NA TRBV19 NA TGTGCCAGTAGTATAAATGGGCAGTCCAAAAACATTCAGTACTTC CASSINGQSKNIQYF
TRBJ1-6 15 NA TRBV7-2 NA TGTGCCAGCAGCCGGAAACAGGGAATCAATTCACCCCTCCACTTT CASSRKQGINSPLHF
TRBJ1-4 12 NA TRBV5-1 NA TGCGCCAGCAGCCCCTCTAGAGCAAAACTGTTTTTT CASSPSRAKLFF
TRBJ1-3 14 NA TRBV11-2 NA TGTGCCAGCAGCGCGACACTGGCTGGAAACACCATATATTTT CASSATLAGNTIYF
TRBJ2-1 15 TRBD2 TRBV2 NA TGTGCCAGCAGGGCCTTGAGCGGGGGGGCGGGTGAGCAGTTCTTC CASRALSGGAGEQFF
TRBJ2-3 16 TRBD2 TRBV11-3 NA TGTGCCAGCAGCTGGGGACTAGCGGGGGATGCAGATACGCAGTATTTT CASSWGLAGDADTQYF
TRBJ2-7 19 NA TRBV6-7 NA TGTGCCAGCAGTTACTCGATGTGTGGCGAGACAGCTAAAACCTACGAGCAGTACTTC CASSYSMCGETAKTYEQYF
TRBJ1-1 13 TRBD1 TRBV27 NA TGTGCCAGCAGTTGGAGAGGGGGCATGGAGGCTTTCTTT CASSWRGGMEAFF
TRBJ1-5 14 TRBD1 TRBV10-3 NA TGTGCCATCAGTAGGGGGCAGGACAATCAGCCCCAGCATTTT CAISRGQDNQPQHF
TRBJ2-2 15 TRBD1 TRBV5-4 NA TGTGCCAGCAGCAGCAGGGGGCGGAACACCGGGGAGCTGTTTTTT CASSSRGRNTGELFF
TRBJ2-7 15 TRBD2 TRBV19 NA TGTGCCAGTAGTATAGCCGGGGGGGAGACCTACGAGCAGTACTTC CASSIAGGETYEQYF
TRBJ1-5 16 TRBD1 TRBV18 NA TGTGCCAGCTCACCACCGAGTTCCAGGGGGAATCAGCCCCAGCATTTT CASSPPSSRGNQPQHF
TRBJ1-4 15 NA TRBV5-6 NA TGTGCCAGCAGCTTGGCCATGGGAGGGACTGAAAAACTGTTTTTT CASSLAMGGTEKLFF
TRBJ1-3 16 NA TRBV3-1/TRBV3-2 NA TGTGCCAGCAGCCAGGGGATTCAGGGAAACGGAAACACCATATATTTT CASSQGIQGNGNTIYF
TRBJ2-5 13 NA TRBV5-1 NA TGCGCCAGCAGCTTGGGACAGGAAGAGACCCAGTACTTC CASSLGQEETQYF
TRBJ2-1 15 TRBD1 TRBV6-5 NA TGTGCCAGCAGCCCAGTCAGGGGGCGGTACAATGAGCAGTTCTTC CASSPVRGRYNEQFF
TRBJ1-2 13 NA TRBV27 NA TGTGCCAGCAGTTTACGAGGCACTAGCGGCTACACCTTC CASSLRGTSGYTF
TRBJ2-1 16 NA TRBV14 NA TGTGCCAGCAGCCTAATCTGGGGCTCCTCCTACAATGAGCAGTTCTTC CASSLIWGSSYNEQFF
TRBJ1-2 14 NA TRBV27 NA TGTGCCAGCAGCTCCGGGGGGGGGTACTATGGCTACACCTTC CASSSGGGYYGYTF
TRBJ1-5 14 TRBD1 TRBV10-2 NA TGCGCCAGCACCCTCCGACAGGGGCTGGAGCCCCAGCATTTT CASTLRQGLEPQHF
TRBJ2-7 16 NA TRBV4-3 NA TGCGCCAGCAGCCAAGGGGGGCCGGGCCTTCAAGACGAGCAGTACTTC CASSQGGPGLQDEQYF
TRBJ1-3 13 NA TRBV29-1 few TGCAGCGTTGACGAGGGAGGCGGAAACACCATATATTTT CSVDEGGGNTIYF